The 20 T cell receptor beta chains below were found in one sample sequenced in a study of regulatory T cells in long-lasting Graves disease. Time point: newly diagnosed GD, antithyroid drugs for less than 3 months. RNA from PBMCs was the source of the TCR library. The authors built TCR beta libraries using iRepertoire HTBI primers and Arm-PCR of CDR3 regions. TCRdb ran MiXCR on the multiplex PCR reads and lists one entry per CDR3 protein. The sample yields around 460,000 distinct CDR3 sequences, roughly 15% seen once. The same sample was also studied in work on T cells in Graves' hyperthyroidism and ophthalmopathy.

Specimen: peripheral blood mononuclear cells (PBMCs), collected at new diagnosis, from a patient treated with antithyroid drugs. These receptors all come from a woman in her forties or fifties with Graves disease.

This clonotype appeared many times. The chain couples TRBV7-3 to TRBJ2-7, with 7 bases aligning to TRBD2. The ends lost 5 bases at V and 7 bases at J; junction bases unmatched: 11. The germline CDR1 and CDR2 sequences are SGHTA and FQGTGA. The CDR3 contains 14 residues. CDR3 nucleotides: TGTGCCAGCAGCCCAGGCCTTCGGCGGGGGGAGCAGTACTTC. It specifies CASSPGLRRGEQYF.

This clonotype came up a few times. This sequence joins TRBV7-3 and TRBJ2-3; the D call may be TRBD1 or TRBD2 (6 bases each). V shed 5 bases and J shed 4 bases, with 13 bases lying between them. Germline assignment: CDR1 SGHTA and CDR2 FQGTGA. The CDR3 has 14 residues. For the CDR3, the DNA is TGTGCCAGCAGCCGGGGGCGGGACCCAGATACGCAGTATTTT. It specifies CASSRGRDPDTQYF.

This clonotype has just a few counts. Written as DNA, the CDR3 is TGTGCCAGCAGTTTGGGCGGGTTTAACACTGAAGCTTTCTTT. This codes for CASSLGGFNTEAFF. V gene TRBV28 combines with J gene TRBJ1-1; D is undetermined. Germline V gives CDR1 MDHEN, CDR2 SYDVKM. The V end was cut by 3 bases, the J end by 2 bases, with 10 bases between. The CDR3 totals 14 residues.

This clonotype was found a few times. The chain links TRBV4-2 to TRBJ2-2; D gene unclear. Germline V gene lookup returns CDR1 LGHNA and CDR2 YNFKEQ. Trimming took 1 base from V and 5 from J, leaving 14 bases between them. The CDR3 consists of 16 residues. The CDR3 is CASSQGQPPVTGELFF. CDR3 nucleotide sequence: TGTGCCAGCAGCCAAGGCCAGCCCCCGGTTACCGGGGAGCTGTTTTTT.

The chain couples TRBV20-1 to TRBJ2-7; 9 nucleotides align to TRBD1. CDR3 size: 14 residues. J was trimmed by 5 bases and V by 6 bases; bases with no gene match: 11. Germline V gene data show CDR1 as DFQATT and CDR2 as SNEGSKA (reference sequence). The DNA of the CDR3 is TGCAGTGCCGACGGTACAGGGGGCCTAGACGAGCAGTACTTC. Its protein product is CSADGTGGLDEQYF.

This clonotype was seen a few times. The genes are TRBV10-1 and TRBJ2-5; D is uncertain. The CDR3 runs 13 residues. Germline CDR1 reads WNHNN; CDR2 reads SYGVQD (reference sequence). Trimming took off 0 bases at V and 5 bases at J, with 7 bases between the two ends. Written as DNA, the CDR3 is TGCGCCAGCAGTGAGTCGGTTTGGGAGACCCAGTACTTC. Translation gives CASSESVWETQYF.

This clonotype was found a few times. The rearrangement links TRBV5-1 to TRBJ2-7; D ambiguous. The V end lost 2 bases, the J end lost 0 bases, and 9 bases lay between the germline ends. Germline V gives CDR1 SGHRS, CDR2 YFSETQ. The CDR3 runs 14 residues. The CDR3 DNA reads TGCGCCAGCAGCTTATTCGGCACCTCCTACGAGCAGTACTTC. Translation: CASSLFGTSYEQYF.

This clonotype was recorded at least ten times. The CDR3 DNA sequence: TGTGCCAGCAGCTTAAGACAGAAGACTAGCGGGAGCGTAAATGAGCAGTTCTTC. Encoded protein: CASSLRQKTSGSVNEQFF. This rearrangement joins TRBV11-2 to TRBJ2-1; 12 bases match TRBD2. V was clipped by 2 bases and J by 7 bases; unmatched bases: 12. The CDR3 covers 18 residues. Germline CDR1 and CDR2: SGHAT and FQNNGV. The full variable domain, rest sourced from reference TRBV11-2 and TRBJ2-1, is EAGVAQSPRYKIIEKRQSVAFWCNPISGHATLYWYQQILGQGPKLLIQFQNNGVVDDSQLPKDRFSAERLKGVDSTLKIQPAKLEDSAVYLCASSLRQKTSGSVNEQFFGPGTRLTVL.

V gene TRBV6-1 combines with J gene TRBJ2-2; D ambiguous. The length of the CDR3 is 14 residues. V dropped 7 bases and J dropped 4 bases, with 13 bases sitting between them. Per germline, CDR1 MNHNS and CDR2 SASEGT. The CDR3 nucleotides are TGTGCCAGCATCCCTCGGGTTGTCACCGGGGAGCTGTTTTTT. Its protein product is CASIPRVVTGELFF.

In its sample, this clonotype was seen many times. This sequence joins TRBV12-3 or TRBV12-4 and TRBJ1-2; D gene uncertain. The ends were cut back, 5 bases at V and 4 bases at J, with 14 bases in the middle. This CDR3 has 14 residues. The CDR3: CASSTALWGYGYTF. The CDR3 region has the DNA TGTGCCAGCAGTACCGCGCTATGGGGCTATGGCTACACCTTC.

This clonotype showed up many times. V and J are TRBV10-3 and TRBJ2-7; TRBD2 matches 9 bases. CDR3 length equals 13 residues. Unmatched junction bases numbered 5, after V lost 6 bases and J lost 5 bases. Germline V gene sequence: CDR1 ENHRY, CDR2 SYGVKD. CDR3 coding DNA: TGTGCCATCAGGCCGGCGGGAGGGGACGAGCAGTACTTC. Protein product: CAIRPAGGDEQYF.

In its sample, this clonotype was seen a few times. CDR3 DNA: TGCAGTGCTATCCAGCGCAGCGGCACAGATACGCAGTATTTT. Amino acid sequence: CSAIQRSGTDTQYF. This rearrangement joins TRBV20-1 to TRBJ2-3; no clear D gene. The CDR3 totals 14 residues. Germline assignment: CDR1 DFQATT and CDR2 SNEGSKA (reference sequence). V lost 4 bases and J 1 base, leaving 12 bases between the germline ends.

The rearrangement joins TRBV3-1 to TRBJ2-5; D uncertain. This CDR3 is built from 15 residues. Trimming removed 4 bases from V and 0 bases from J, with 12 bases in between. Looked up from germline, CDR1 is LGHDT and CDR2 is YNNKEL (reference sequence). For the CDR3, the DNA is TGTGCCAGCAGCCCCCTCGTGGGAAACCAAGAGACCCAGTACTTC. Translated: CASSPLVGNQETQYF.

This clonotype occurred a few times. The chain couples TRBV9 to TRBJ2-3; 9 bases match TRBD2. Germline V gene data show CDR1 as SGDLS and CDR2 as YYNGEE. V shed 3 bases, J shed 5 bases, and the junction held 13 bases outside the gene matches. The CDR3 is 17 residues long. This chain's CDR3 is CASSAPFAGGQGDTQYF. Written as DNA, the CDR3 is TGTGCCAGCAGCGCCCCCTTCGCGGGAGGGCAGGGAGATACGCAGTATTTT. Full variable domain (remainder filled in from reference TRBV9 and TRBJ2-3): DSGVTQTPKHLITATGQRVTLRCSPRSGDLSVYWYQQSLDQGLQFLIQYYNGEERAKGNILERFSAQQFPDLHSELNLSSLELGDSALYFCASSAPFAGGQGDTQYFGPGTRLTVL.

V is TRBV10-3 and J is TRBJ2-3, with TRBD2 matching over 13 bases. V was clipped by 6 bases and J by 1 base; unmatched bases: 10. This CDR3 has 18 residues. Germline loops: CDR1 ENHRY, CDR2 SYGVKD. CDR3 region: CAISWTSGSPGGTDTQYF. DNA of the CDR3: TGTGCCATCAGCTGGACTAGCGGGAGCCCTGGGGGCACAGATACGCAGTATTTT.

The gene calls are TRBV14 and TRBJ2-1; either TRBD1 or TRBD2 may supply D (5 bases each). CDR3 size: 16 residues. The germline gives CDR1 SGHDN, CDR2 FVKESK. V dropped 1 base and J dropped 2 bases, with 12 bases sitting between them. The CDR3 bases are TGTGCCAGCAGCCAAGTGAGGGACCAAACCTACAATGAGCAGTTCTTC. It yields the protein CASSQVRDQTYNEQFF.

This clonotype was observed many times. The CDR3 nucleotides are TGTGCCAGCAGTTTCGCTAGAGCCGGGGAGCTGTTTTTT. The encoded protein is CASSFARAGELFF. This chain uses TRBV12-3 or TRBV12-4 with TRBJ2-2, with D unclear. This CDR3 contains 13 residues. V was clipped by 3 bases and J by 6 bases, with 8 bases between them.

This clonotype was detected ten times or more. The V gene is TRBV28, the J gene TRBJ2-7; 9 positions agree with TRBD2. This CDR3 has 13 residues. The germline V gene has CDR1 MDHEN and CDR2 SYDVKM. V shed 9 bases, J shed 2 bases, and the junction held 5 bases outside the gene matches. The CDR3 loop is CASTTSGTYEQYF. CDR3 sequence (DNA): TGTGCCAGTACGACTAGCGGCACCTACGAGCAGTACTTC. Looking up the rest from reference TRBV28 and TRBJ2-7 gives the full variable domain: DVKVTQSSRYLVKRTGEKVFLECVQDMDHENMFWYRQDPGLGLRLIYFSYDVKMKEKGDIPEGYSVSREKKERFSLILESASTNQTSMYLCASTTSGTYEQYFGPGTRLTVT.

This clonotype was seen more than once but under ten times. This chain links TRBV9 with TRBJ2-3; TRBD2 matches at 12 bases. The CDR3 spans 17 residues. Germline V gene sequence: CDR1 SGDLS, CDR2 YYNGEE. The V gene end was trimmed by 1 base and the J gene end by 0 bases; junction bases not matched to a gene: 3. CDR3 nucleotides: TGTGCCAGCAGCGTAAGCCTAGCGGGAGGGAGCACAGATACGCAGTATTTT. Amino acid sequence: CASSVSLAGGSTDTQYF.

The CDR3 nucleotides are TGTGCCACCAGCAGAGAATGGGGTCCGAGCTATGGCTACACCTTC. This gives the protein CATSREWGPSYGYTF. The chain joins TRBV15 to TRBJ1-2, with D unclear. Germline V gives CDR1 LNHNV, CDR2 YYDKDF (reference sequence). The V end lost 0 bases, the J end lost 4 bases, and 12 bases lay between the germline ends. This CDR3 has 15 residues.